The TCR beta chain described here comes from a study of cytomegalovirus exposure and HLA in healthy donors. Researchers ran the PCR with 60 Vbeta and 13 Jbeta primers. Some clones are missing from TCRdb's copy, which holds only in-frame ones; the method was immunoSEQ multiplex PCR. This table has roughly 180,000 clones, 60% to 85% appearing once. The CDR3 spans 12 residues. CDR1 is LNHDA, CDR2 SQIVND, per germline (reference sequence). Comments on this clone: One end of the junction is discordant with germline, which a read error may explain.

What was sequenced was PBMCs. This clonotype was obtained from a man younger than 35 in good health and CMV-seronegative. The rearrangement uses TRBV19 and TRBJ1-5; the D is unclear. The DNA for the CDR3 is TGTGCCGGTAGTATCGAGTTTGGGCCCCAGCATTTT. It encodes CAGSIEFGPQHF.